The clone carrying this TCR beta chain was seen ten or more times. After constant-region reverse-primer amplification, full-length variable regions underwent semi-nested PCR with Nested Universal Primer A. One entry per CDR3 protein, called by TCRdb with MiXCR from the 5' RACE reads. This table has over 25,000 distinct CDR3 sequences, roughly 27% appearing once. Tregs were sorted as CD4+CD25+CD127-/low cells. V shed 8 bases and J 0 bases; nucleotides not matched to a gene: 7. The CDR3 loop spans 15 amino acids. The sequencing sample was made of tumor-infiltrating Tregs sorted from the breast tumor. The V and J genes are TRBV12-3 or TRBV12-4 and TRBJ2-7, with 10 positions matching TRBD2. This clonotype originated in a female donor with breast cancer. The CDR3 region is CASRYSGRTSYEQYF. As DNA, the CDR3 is TGTGCCAGCCGCTATAGCGGGAGGACCTCCTACGAGCAGTACTTC.